These T cell receptor beta chains were read from a single sample in a study of blood T cell repertoires in COVID-19. Repertoires were generated with immunoSEQ multiplex PCR, while TCRdb's copy carries only in-frame clones and drops some. This repertoire shows about 150,000 clones, roughly four fifths found once; its top ten account for about 15%. Sequencing was done on a sample of peripheral blood. The receptor source for this set is a human donor with acute or convalescent COVID-19. The donor label of this sample is uncertain. CDR3s include the opening cysteine and the closing phenylalanine or tryptophan. The order of the fields is D gene, J gene, clone size, V gene, CDR3 protein, CDR3 DNA. D genes are given only for firm matches. Not every row has a clone size; where given, it reads once, few, many or a size class.

d_call: .; j_call: TRBJ1-2; clone_size: .; v_call: TRBV5-6; cdr3_aa: CASSYRVSGYTF; cdr3_nt: TGTGCCAGCAGCTACAGGGTCAGTGGCTACACCTTC
d_call: .; j_call: TRBJ1-2; clone_size: .; v_call: TRBV15; cdr3_aa: CATSRGRGPGTNYGYTF; cdr3_nt: TGTGCCACCAGCAGAGGACGCGGTCCAGGGACTAACTATGGCTACACCTTC
d_call: TRBD2; j_call: TRBJ2-7; clone_size: once; v_call: TRBV5-1; cdr3_aa: CASSPNSGRAYEQYF; cdr3_nt: TGCGCCAGCAGCCCAAATAGCGGGCGTGCCTACGAGCAGTACTTC
d_call: TRBD1; j_call: TRBJ1-1; clone_size: .; v_call: TRBV6-5; cdr3_aa: CASSTGALNTEAFF; cdr3_nt: TGTGCCAGCTCGACAGGGGCTTTGAACACTGAAGCTTTCTTT
d_call: .; j_call: TRBJ2-2; clone_size: once; v_call: TRBV14; cdr3_aa: CASRAANTGELFF; cdr3_nt: TGTGCCAGCAGGGCCGCGAACACCGGGGAGCTGTTTTTT
d_call: .; j_call: TRBJ2-5; clone_size: .; v_call: TRBV11-2; cdr3_aa: CASSLDREETQYF; cdr3_nt: TGTGCCAGCAGCTTAGATCGGGAAGAGACCCAGTACTTC
d_call: .; j_call: TRBJ2-7; clone_size: .; v_call: TRBV12-3/TRBV12-4; cdr3_aa: CASSFIQLYEQYF; cdr3_nt: TGTGCCAGCAGTTTCATTCAACTGTACGAGCAGTACTTC
d_call: .; j_call: TRBJ2-7; clone_size: .; v_call: TRBV27; cdr3_aa: CASSTGGSNSYEQYF; cdr3_nt: TGTGCCAGCAGTACTGGGGGCAGCAACTCCTACGAGCAGTACTTC
d_call: .; j_call: TRBJ2-7; clone_size: .; v_call: TRBV29-1; cdr3_aa: CSVEDTYVYEQYF; cdr3_nt: TGCAGCGTTGAGGACACGTACGTCTACGAGCAGTACTTC
d_call: .; j_call: TRBJ1-3; clone_size: .; v_call: TRBV3-1/TRBV3-2; cdr3_aa: CASSRQQGISGNTIYF; cdr3_nt: TGTGCCAGCAGCCGTCAACAGGGAATCTCTGGAAACACCATATATTTT
d_call: .; j_call: TRBJ1-2; clone_size: .; v_call: TRBV5-6; cdr3_aa: CASSPLRETYGYTF; cdr3_nt: TGTGCCAGCAGTCCTCTCAGGGAAACCTATGGCTACACCTTC
d_call: TRBD1; j_call: TRBJ1-2; clone_size: .; v_call: TRBV30; cdr3_aa: CAYWGRGQGEGYTF; cdr3_nt: TGTGCCTACTGGGGTAGGGGACAGGGAGAAGGCTACACCTTC
d_call: TRBD1; j_call: TRBJ1-4; clone_size: .; v_call: TRBV19; cdr3_aa: CASSRDREEGEKLFF; cdr3_nt: TGTGCCAGTAGTAGGGACAGGGAAGAAGGTGAAAAACTGTTTTTT
d_call: .; j_call: TRBJ2-7; clone_size: .; v_call: TRBV7-2; cdr3_aa: CASSLAVGGSYEQYF; cdr3_nt: TGTGCCAGCAGCTTAGCTGTGGGGGGATCCTACGAGCAGTACTTC